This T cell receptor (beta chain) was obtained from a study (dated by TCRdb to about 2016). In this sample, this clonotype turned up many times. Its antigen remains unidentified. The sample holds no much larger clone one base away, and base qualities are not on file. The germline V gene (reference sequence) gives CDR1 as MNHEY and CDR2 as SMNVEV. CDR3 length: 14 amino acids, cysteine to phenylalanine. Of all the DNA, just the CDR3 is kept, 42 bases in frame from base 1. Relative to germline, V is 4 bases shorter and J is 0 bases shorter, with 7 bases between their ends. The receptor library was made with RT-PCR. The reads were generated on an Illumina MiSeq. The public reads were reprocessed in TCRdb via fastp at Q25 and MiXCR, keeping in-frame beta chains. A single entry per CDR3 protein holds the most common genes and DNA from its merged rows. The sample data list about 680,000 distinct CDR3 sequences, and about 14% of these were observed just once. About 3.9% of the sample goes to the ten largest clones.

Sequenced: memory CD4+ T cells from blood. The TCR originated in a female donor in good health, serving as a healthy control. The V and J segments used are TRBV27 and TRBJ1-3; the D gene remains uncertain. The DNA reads TGTGCCAGCAGTTCACAGACCTCTGGAAACACCATATATTTT. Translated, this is CASSSQTSGNTIYF.